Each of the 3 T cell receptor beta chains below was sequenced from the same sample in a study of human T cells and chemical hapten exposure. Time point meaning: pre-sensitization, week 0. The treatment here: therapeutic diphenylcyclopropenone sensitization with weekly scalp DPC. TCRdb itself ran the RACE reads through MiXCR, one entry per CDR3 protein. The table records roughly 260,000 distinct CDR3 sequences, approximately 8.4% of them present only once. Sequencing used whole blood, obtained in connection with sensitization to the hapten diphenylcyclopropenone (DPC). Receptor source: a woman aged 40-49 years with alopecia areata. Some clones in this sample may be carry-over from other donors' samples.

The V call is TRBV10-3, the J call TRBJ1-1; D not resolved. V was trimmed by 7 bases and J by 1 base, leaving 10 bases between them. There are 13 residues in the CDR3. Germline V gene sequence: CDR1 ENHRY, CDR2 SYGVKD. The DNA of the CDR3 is TGTGCCATCAAAGGGCAGCAGAACACTGAAGCTTTCTTT. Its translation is CAIKGQQNTEAFF.

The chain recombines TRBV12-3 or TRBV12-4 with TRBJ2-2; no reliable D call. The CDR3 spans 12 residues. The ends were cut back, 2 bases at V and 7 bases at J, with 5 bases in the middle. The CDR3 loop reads CASSLLNGELFF. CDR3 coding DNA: TGTGCCAGCAGTTTATTGAACGGGGAGCTGTTTTTT.

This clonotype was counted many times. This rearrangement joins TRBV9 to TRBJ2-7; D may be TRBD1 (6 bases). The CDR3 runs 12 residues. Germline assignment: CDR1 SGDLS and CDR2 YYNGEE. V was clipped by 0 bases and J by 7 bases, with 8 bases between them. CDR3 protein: CASSVGGPEQYF. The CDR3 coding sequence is TGTGCCAGCAGCGTAGGGGGGCCTGAGCAGTACTTC.